The 23 T cell receptor beta chains reported below all come from one sample, sequenced in a study of T cell responses to AZD1222 COVID-19 vaccine listed by TCRdb under 2021. Libraries were made using the immunoSEQ multiplex PCR assay. In its TCRdb copy, this immuneACCESS table keeps in-frame sequences only and misses some clones. Where compared with another copy, unresolved V genes explain less than half of these, and the others have no known cause. The sample table shows roughly 100,000 clones, and 88% are seen once. Clones ranked in the top ten supply about 2.5% of the sample. The time point tag for this specimen amounts to: baseline before first vaccination. Source: peripheral blood, taken on day 0 of AZD1222 vaccination. These TCRs come from an adult in good health.

The V call is TRBV7-8, the J call TRBJ1-6; D remains ambiguous. CDR1 and CDR2 (germline): SGHVS, FQNEAQ. Trimming pared 0 bases from V and 9 bases from J, leaving 12 bases between. The CDR3 loop spans 15 amino acids. The CDR3 loop is CASSLAGGLGSPLHF. The CDR3 nucleotides read TGTGCCAGCAGCTTAGCAGGCGGATTGGGTTCACCCCTCCACTTT.

This chain joins TRBV28 and TRBJ1-1, with D uncertain. In germline, CDR1 is MDHEN, CDR2 SYDVKM. CDR3 length: 13 residues. V was clipped by 8 bases and J by 0 bases, with 10 bases between them. CDR3 sequence (DNA): TGTGCCAGCCAGACTGAGATGAACACTGAAGCTTTCTTT. It yields the protein CASQTEMNTEAFF.

The V and J genes are TRBV11-3 and TRBJ1-1, with TRBD1 matching 9 bases. Germline CDR1 SGHNT, CDR2 YENEEA. The CDR3 length is 14 residues. The trim removed 7 bases at V and 2 bases at J, leaving 5 bases unmatched. CDR3 residues: CASTRGQGNTEAFF. The CDR3 nucleotides read TGTGCCAGCACCCGGGGACAGGGAAACACTGAAGCTTTCTTT.

The rearrangement links TRBV15 to TRBJ2-3, with 7 bases lining up with TRBD2. CDR1 and CDR2 from the germline V gene are LNHNV and YYDKDF (reference sequence). The V segment lost 3 bases and the J segment 5 bases; nucleotides outside the gene matches: 8. The CDR3 has 15 residues. The CDR3 region is CATSSRTREVDTQYF. The CDR3 nucleotides read TGTGCCACCAGCAGTCGGACTAGGGAAGTAGATACGCAGTATTTT. The full variable domain, in which reference TRBV15 and TRBJ2-3 provide the parts outside the CDR3, is DAMVIQNPRYQVTQFGKPVTLSCSQTLNHNVMYWYQQKSSQAPKLLFHYYDKDFNNEADTPDNFQSRRPNTSFCFLDIRSPGLGDTAMYLCATSSRTREVDTQYFGPGTRLTVL.

Concerning this clone itself: Other DNA sequences of this sample code for an identical CDR3. J is TRBJ1-6 and V is TRBV3-1 (or the pseudogene TRBV3-2); TRBD1 might be the D (5 bases). The CDR3 covers 15 residues. The germline V and J ends were trimmed by 6 bases and 0 bases, with 9 bases remaining between them. Germline V gene sequence: CDR1 LGHDT, CDR2 YNNKEL (reference sequence). This CDR3 reads CASSPDSSYNSPLHF. DNA for the CDR3: TGTGCCAGCAGTCCTGACAGCTCCTATAATTCACCCCTCCACTTT.

V usage is TRBV13 and J usage is TRBJ2-7; 7 nucleotides agree with TRBD1. This CDR3 is 14 amino acids long. Trimming took 5 bases from V and 4 from J; bases not matched to a gene: 8. In germline, CDR1 is PRHDT, CDR2 FYEKMQ (reference sequence). The CDR3 nucleotides are TGTGCCAGCAGCCCCCCAGGGGGTGGGTACGAGCAGTACTTC. It is translated as CASSPPGGGYEQYF.

This clone was observed a handful of times. The J gene is TRBJ2-1, the V gene TRBV19; 9 bases match TRBD2. The CDR3 covers 18 residues. Germline loops: CDR1 LNHDA, CDR2 SQIVND (reference sequence). The trim removed 9 bases at V and 6 bases at J, leaving 21 bases unmatched. CDR3: CARPRRGVAGVLFNEQFF. CDR3 in DNA: TGTGCCAGACCTCGGAGGGGGGTAGCGGGAGTTTTGTTCAATGAGCAGTTCTTC.

This clone is a singleton in its sample. The chain uses TRBV9 and TRBJ2-3; D not resolved. In germline, CDR1 is SGDLS, CDR2 YYNGEE. The CDR3 extends over 13 amino acids. Deletions cut 3 bases from V and 7 bases from J, with 12 bases between. The CDR3 DNA follows: TGTGCCAGCAGCGAAACGCTTCGGAATACGCAGTATTTT. It translates to CASSETLRNTQYF. The whole variable domain, remainder taken from reference TRBV9 and TRBJ2-3, is DSGVTQTPKHLITATGQRVTLRCSPRSGDLSVYWYQQSLDQGLQFLIQYYNGEERAKGNILERFSAQQFPDLHSELNLSSLELGDSALYFCASSETLRNTQYFGPGTRLTVL.

The gene calls are TRBV2 and TRBJ2-6; the match to TRBD1 covers 7 bases. The CDR3 is 16 amino acids. Germline CDR1 is SNHLY and CDR2 is FYNNEI. Trimming cost V 6 bases and J 0 bases; bases outside gene matches: 5. As DNA, the CDR3 is TGTGCCAGCAGAACAGGGGCTGGCTCTGGGGCCAACGTCCTGACTTTC. Its translation is CASRTGAGSGANVLTF.

The J gene is TRBJ2-2, the V gene TRBV10-1; 12 bases are a match to TRBD2. Germline trimming cut 1 base from V and 5 bases from J; bases unmatched to any gene: 5. Germline V lookup: CDR1 WNHNN, CDR2 SYGVQD (reference sequence). This CDR3 is 17 amino acids long. The CDR3 spells CASSEWGLAGPTGELFF. The CDR3 coding sequence is TGCGCCAGCAGTGAGTGGGGACTAGCGGGTCCGACCGGGGAGCTGTTTTTT.

This chain joins TRBV25-1 and TRBJ2-1; 9 positions agree with TRBD2. V was pared by 1 base and J by 8 bases, with 9 bases of the junction left unmatched. There are 16 residues in the CDR3. Germline V gene data show CDR1 as MGHDK and CDR2 as SYGVNS. CDR3 sequence reads: CASSEWLAGGSDEQFF. CDR3 bases: TGTGCCAGCAGTGAATGGCTTGCGGGAGGGAGCGATGAGCAGTTCTTC.

The gene calls are TRBV3-1 (or the pseudogene TRBV3-2) and TRBJ1-3; a possible D gene is TRBD1 (6 bases). This CDR3 is 16 amino acids long. Trimming pared 3 bases from V and 3 bases from J, leaving 15 bases between. Germline V gene data show CDR1 as LGHDT and CDR2 as YNNKEL (reference sequence). In nucleotides, the CDR3 is TGTGCCAGCAGCCAGTCGTGGGGGCGAGATGGAAACACCATATATTTT. Its protein is CASSQSWGRDGNTIYF.

This chain links TRBV12-5 with TRBJ2-7; D is unresolved. CDR3 length: 13 residues. V was pared by 3 bases and J by 4 bases, with 10 bases between. Per the germline V gene, CDR1 is LGHNT and CDR2 is FRNRAP. The DNA for the CDR3 is TGTGCTAGTGGTTTTGTGGGCGGATACGAGCAGTACTTC. Translated: CASGFVGGYEQYF.

The CDR3 sequence is CASSQDRLGTSNQPQHF. The CDR3 nucleotides read TGCGCCAGCAGCCAAGATAGGTTGGGGACTAGCAATCAGCCCCAGCATTTT. The V gene is TRBV4-1, the J gene TRBJ1-5; the D gene is possibly TRBD1 (5 bases). The CDR3 runs 17 residues. Germline CDR1 reads MGHRA; CDR2 reads YSYEKL. Trimming removed 0 bases at V and 0 bases at J, with 12 bases between.

V and J are TRBV6-4 and TRBJ2-1; 7 bases are a match to TRBD1. In germline, CDR1 is MRHNA, CDR2 SNTAGT. V lost 4 bases, J lost 8 bases, and 5 bases stayed unmatched. The CDR3 runs to 13 residues. The CDR3 here is CASSVNRGDEQFF. The CDR3 DNA is TGTGCCAGCAGTGTTAACAGGGGAGATGAGCAGTTCTTC.

The chain recombines TRBV18 with TRBJ1-3, with no clear D. This CDR3 comprises 15 residues. V lost 3 bases, J lost 4 bases, and 13 bases lay in between. CDR1 is KGHSH and CDR2 is LQKENI in the germline V gene. CDR3 in amino acids: CASSPRRDLGNTIYF. The DNA of the CDR3 is TGTGCCAGCTCACCGCGGAGAGATTTGGGAAACACCATATATTTT.

This chain uses TRBV2 with TRBJ2-7; TRBD1 matches at 8 bases. The CDR3 runs to 13 residues. Germline V lookup: CDR1 SNHLY, CDR2 FYNNEI. The J segment lost 6 bases and the V segment lost 8 bases, leaving 9 bases of the junction unmatched. The CDR3 sequence is CASSGQDRLEQYF. The CDR3 DNA reads TGTGCCAGCTCGGGACAGGATCGTCTCGAGCAGTACTTC.

A remark on this clone: In the same sample, other DNA sequences code for this CDR3. The rearrangement joins TRBV5-6 to TRBJ2-2; possibly TRBD1 for D (5 bases). Looked up from germline, CDR1 is SGHDT and CDR2 is YYEEEE. CDR3 length: 15 amino acids. Deletions cut 0 bases from V and 0 bases from J, with 6 bases between. CDR3 region: CASSLGGTNTGELFF. Written as DNA, the CDR3 is TGTGCCAGCAGCTTGGGGGGCACGAACACCGGGGAGCTGTTTTTT. Full variable domain (remainder filled in from reference TRBV5-6 and TRBJ2-2): DAGVTQSPTHLIKTRGQQVTLRCSPKSGHDTVSWYQQALGQGPQFIFQYYEEEERQRGNFPDRFSGHQFPNYSSELNVNALLLGDSALYLCASSLGGTNTGELFFGEGSRLTVL.

V gene TRBV7-9 combines with J gene TRBJ2-6; the D gene could be TRBD1 or TRBD2 (5 bases each). Trimming stripped 10 bases from V and 0 bases from J, with 16 bases between. Germline V lookup: CDR1 SEHNR, CDR2 FQNEAQ (reference sequence). This CDR3 contains 16 residues. This CDR3 reads CATEGYLSSGANVLTF. The CDR3 nucleotides read TGTGCCACCGAGGGGTACCTAAGCTCTGGGGCCAACGTCCTGACTTTC.

The gene calls are TRBV28 and TRBJ1-1; a possible D gene is TRBD1 (5 bases). With 6 bases removed from V and 3 bases from J, the gap between germline ends came to 17 bases. The CDR3 spans 15 residues. Looked up from germline, CDR1 is MDHEN and CDR2 is SYDVKM. CDR3 region: CASRHWGVGDTEAFF. The CDR3 DNA reads as TGTGCCAGCAGGCACTGGGGCGTAGGGGACACTGAAGCTTTCTTT.

The chain joins TRBV5-4 to TRBJ1-1; 7 positions match TRBD1. Looked up from germline, CDR1 is SGHNT and CDR2 is YYREEE (reference sequence). The CDR3 contains 14 residues. V dropped 0 bases and J dropped 7; count of bases not matched to a gene: 6. CDR3 sequence: CASSLAGTEFEAFF. The CDR3, as DNA: TGTGCCAGCAGCTTGGCTGGGACAGAGTTTGAAGCTTTCTTT.

The rearrangement uses TRBV2 and TRBJ1-4; D perhaps matches TRBD1 (5 bases). CDR1 is SNHLY and CDR2 is FYNNEI in the germline V gene. This CDR3 is 14 amino acids long. Between the trimmed V and J ends, which lost 5 bases and 10 bases, there was a span of 17 bases. The CDR3 DNA is TGTGCCAGCAGTCCAAGCAGGGCTTTCGGAAAACTGTTTTTT. As protein: CASSPSRAFGKLFF. Variable domain in full (rest from reference TRBV2 and TRBJ1-4): EPEVTQTPSHQVTQMGQEVILRCVPISNHLYFYWYRQILGQKVEFLVSFYNNEISEKSEIFDDQFSVERPDGSNFTLKIRSTKLEDSAMYFCASSPSRAFGKLFFGSGTQLSVL.

This clone came up once. The J gene is TRBJ1-1, the V gene TRBV6-1; 7 nucleotides line up with TRBD1. J gave up 1 base and V 4 bases, and 6 bases lay outside the gene matches. The CDR3 length is 15 residues. Germline loops: CDR1 MNHNS, CDR2 SASEGT. CDR3 in DNA: TGTGCCAGCAGTGGAGCGGACAGGAGGAACACTGAAGCTTTCTTT. Protein product: CASSGADRRNTEAFF.